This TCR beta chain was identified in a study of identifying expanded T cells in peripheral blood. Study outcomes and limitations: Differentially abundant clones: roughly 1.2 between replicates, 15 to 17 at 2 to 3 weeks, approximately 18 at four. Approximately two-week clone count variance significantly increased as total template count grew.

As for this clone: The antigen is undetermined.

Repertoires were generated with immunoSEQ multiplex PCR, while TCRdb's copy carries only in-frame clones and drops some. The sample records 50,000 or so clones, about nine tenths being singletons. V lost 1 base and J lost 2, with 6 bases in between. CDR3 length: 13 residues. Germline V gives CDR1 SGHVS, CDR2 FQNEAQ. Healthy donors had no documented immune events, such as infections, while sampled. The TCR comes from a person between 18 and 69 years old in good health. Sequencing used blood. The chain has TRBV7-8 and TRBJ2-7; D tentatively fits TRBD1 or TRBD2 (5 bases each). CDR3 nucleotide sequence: TGTGCCAGCAGCTTAGGGGACCCCTACGAGCAGTACTTC. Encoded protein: CASSLGDPYEQYF.